Listed below are T cell receptor beta chains from one sample, sequenced in a study of CXCR3-negative and CXCR3-positive naive CD8 T cells. After re-calling the 5' RACE reads, TCRdb lists one entry per CDR3 protein, DNA absent. Recorded here are around 34,000 distinct CDR3 sequences; the top ten clones represent about 14%. Sequenced sample: memory CD8+ T cells from blood. These receptors were obtained from a human donor in good health. Some clones in this sample may be carry-over from other donors' samples. CDR3s include the opening cysteine and the closing phenylalanine or tryptophan. Clone size is shown for a subset of rows, as once, few, many or a class of expanded clone.

clone size: NA; V gene: TRBV29-1; J gene: TRBJ2-3; CDR3 protein: CSVVGIIADTQYF
clone size: NA; V gene: TRBV5-1; J gene: TRBJ2-1; CDR3 protein: CASSLDDRVQNNEQFF
clone size: NA; V gene: TRBV4-1; J gene: TRBJ2-1; CDR3 protein: CASSQWILAGGSYNEQFF
clone size: NA; V gene: TRBV2; J gene: TRBJ2-5; CDR3 protein: CASRSGETGGLETQYF
clone size: NA; V gene: TRBV6-2/TRBV6-3; J gene: TRBJ2-3; CDR3 protein: CASRAWDTHTDTQYF
clone size: NA; V gene: TRBV20-1; J gene: TRBJ1-6; CDR3 protein: CSALFGEASPLHF
clone size: NA; V gene: TRBV12-3/TRBV12-4; J gene: TRBJ2-5; CDR3 protein: CASSASGALLVETQYF
clone size: medium-sized; V gene: TRBV6-4; J gene: TRBJ2-5; CDR3 protein: CASSELAGGQETQYF
clone size: NA; V gene: TRBV29-1; J gene: TRBJ2-1; CDR3 protein: CSVELIHEQFF
clone size: NA; V gene: TRBV29-1; J gene: TRBJ2-1; CDR3 protein: CSALDRDPYNEQFF
clone size: NA; V gene: TRBV5-1; J gene: TRBJ2-2; CDR3 protein: CASSSGQGPGELFF
clone size: NA; V gene: TRBV27; J gene: TRBJ2-7; CDR3 protein: CASSLGSLTYEQYF
clone size: NA; V gene: TRBV7-6; J gene: TRBJ1-1; CDR3 protein: CASSPDRLTTEAFF
clone size: NA; V gene: TRBV29-1; J gene: TRBJ1-2; CDR3 protein: CSVEAGTDHYGYTF
clone size: NA; V gene: TRBV5-5; J gene: TRBJ2-4; CDR3 protein: CASSLAGRRKYF
clone size: NA; V gene: TRBV7-2; J gene: TRBJ2-5; CDR3 protein: CASSQASGHQETQYF
clone size: NA; V gene: TRBV28; J gene: TRBJ2-7; CDR3 protein: CASSPPGSSYEQYF
clone size: NA; V gene: TRBV6-5; J gene: TRBJ2-1; CDR3 protein: CASRLAGVSDEQFF
clone size: NA; V gene: TRBV2; J gene: TRBJ2-1; CDR3 protein: CASSVGDANNEQFF
clone size: NA; V gene: TRBV15; J gene: TRBJ1-1; CDR3 protein: CATSVSGAEAFF
clone size: NA; V gene: TRBV10-3; J gene: TRBJ2-1; CDR3 protein: CAITGTGNEQFF
clone size: NA; V gene: TRBV4-3; J gene: TRBJ1-1; CDR3 protein: CASSDRGLNTEAFF
clone size: medium-sized; V gene: TRBV27; J gene: TRBJ2-7; CDR3 protein: CASSQTRAGAGFF
clone size: large; V gene: TRBV6-4; J gene: TRBJ2-1; CDR3 protein: CASSGGAHNEQFF
clone size: NA; V gene: TRBV5-6; J gene: TRBJ1-1; CDR3 protein: CASSLDWSSAFF
clone size: medium-sized; V gene: TRBV27; J gene: TRBJ2-3; CDR3 protein: CASSADRTDTQYF
clone size: medium-sized; V gene: TRBV6-5; J gene: TRBJ2-1; CDR3 protein: CASSYSLSSYNEQFF
clone size: NA; V gene: TRBV5-1; J gene: TRBJ2-3; CDR3 protein: CASSCPEQGNTDTQYF
clone size: NA; V gene: TRBV20-1; J gene: TRBJ2-5; CDR3 protein: CSALSPGVEETQYF
clone size: NA; V gene: TRBV20-1; J gene: TRBJ2-7; CDR3 protein: CSAPPTSGGRYEQYF
clone size: NA; V gene: TRBV28; J gene: TRBJ2-5; CDR3 protein: CASSSSRRGSETQYF
clone size: NA; V gene: TRBV14; J gene: TRBJ1-2; CDR3 protein: CASSQGSGLGSSGYTF
clone size: NA; V gene: TRBV6-5; J gene: TRBJ1-2; CDR3 protein: CASSYSLDYGYTF